The rows below give T cell receptor beta chains drawn from one sample of a study of a mutant IDH1 vaccine in newly diagnosed glioma. These receptors lack a known antigen. Produced via immunoSEQ multiplex PCR; TCRdb's table is partial and in-frame only. Seen here are tens of thousands of clones, more than 75% observed once, and the top ten hold about 2%. The sample was PBMCs, taken from a glioma patient whose treatment included an IDH1 peptide vaccine. Receptors were obtained from a man under 40 with glioma. Both conserved end residues are part of each CDR3. Fields, in order: D gene, J gene, V gene, CDR3 protein. A D gene is named only where the DNA matches it firmly.

d_gene: TRBD1
j_gene: TRBJ1-6
v_gene: TRBV6-6
CDR3aa: CASSYQLTGVNSPLHF

d_gene: NA
j_gene: TRBJ1-5
v_gene: TRBV19
CDR3aa: CASSSASGHGQPQHF

d_gene: TRBD1
j_gene: TRBJ2-3
v_gene: TRBV9
CDR3aa: CASSQHIDPDRSPDTQYF

d_gene: NA
j_gene: TRBJ1-3
v_gene: TRBV7-3
CDR3aa: CASSWARGNTIYF

d_gene: NA
j_gene: TRBJ2-3
v_gene: TRBV7-2
CDR3aa: CASSLLLAGTDTQYF

d_gene: NA
j_gene: NA
v_gene: TRBV5-6
CDR3aa: CASSLARQTRLYEQYF

d_gene: NA
j_gene: TRBJ1-6
v_gene: TRBV5-5
CDR3aa: CASSSDKRDSPLHF

d_gene: TRBD1
j_gene: TRBJ1-4
v_gene: TRBV9
CDR3aa: CASSVGQGAEKLFF

d_gene: NA
j_gene: TRBJ1-5
v_gene: TRBV18
CDR3aa: CASSGTANQPQHF

d_gene: TRBD2
j_gene: TRBJ2-1
v_gene: TRBV11-2
CDR3aa: CASSLGLAAYNEQFF

d_gene: NA
j_gene: TRBJ1-1
v_gene: TRBV11-3
CDR3aa: CASSWPGTDGYVGTEAFF

d_gene: NA
j_gene: TRBJ2-2
v_gene: TRBV7-9
CDR3aa: CASAPRTANTGELFF

d_gene: NA
j_gene: TRBJ1-2
v_gene: TRBV7-9
CDR3aa: CASSLARVNYGYTF

d_gene: TRBD2
j_gene: TRBJ2-5
v_gene: TRBV6-5
CDR3aa: CASRPFRAGRETQYF

d_gene: TRBD1
j_gene: TRBJ2-3
v_gene: TRBV9
CDR3aa: CASSVFRGRPDTQYF

d_gene: TRBD2
j_gene: TRBJ2-1
v_gene: TRBV7-7
CDR3aa: CASSPTSGGADEQFF

d_gene: NA
j_gene: TRBJ2-7
v_gene: TRBV28
CDR3aa: CASSETRLTYF

d_gene: TRBD2
j_gene: TRBJ2-2
v_gene: TRBV2
CDR3aa: CASRVAGVIITGELFF

d_gene: NA
j_gene: TRBJ1-2
v_gene: TRBV5-4
CDR3aa: CASSPMTANYGYTF

d_gene: NA
j_gene: TRBJ2-7
v_gene: TRBV5-4
CDR3aa: CASSTRDTSYEQYF

d_gene: NA
j_gene: TRBJ2-1
v_gene: TRBV30
CDR3aa: CAWGRSPTYNEQFF

d_gene: TRBD1
j_gene: TRBJ1-5
v_gene: TRBV13
CDR3aa: CASSSAGTGNQPQHF

d_gene: NA
j_gene: TRBJ2-7
v_gene: TRBV27
CDR3aa: CASSLSLNTYEQYF

d_gene: TRBD2
j_gene: TRBJ2-7
v_gene: TRBV9
CDR3aa: CASSVLSGSLPHEQYF

d_gene: NA
j_gene: TRBJ2-5
v_gene: TRBV6-9
CDR3aa: CASSYNLQETQYF

d_gene: NA
j_gene: TRBJ1-4
v_gene: TRBV4-1
CDR3aa: CASSHLGEKLFF

d_gene: TRBD1
j_gene: TRBJ1-1
v_gene: TRBV19
CDR3aa: CASSPPGQGSTEAFF

d_gene: NA
j_gene: TRBJ2-5
v_gene: TRBV25-1
CDR3aa: CASSSFLETQYF

d_gene: NA
j_gene: TRBJ1-1
v_gene: TRBV5-4
CDR3aa: CASSLAEAFF

d_gene: TRBD1
j_gene: TRBJ2-1
v_gene: TRBV5-1
CDR3aa: CASSQSVPGQGAAEQFF

d_gene: NA
j_gene: TRBJ1-6
v_gene: TRBV5-6
CDR3aa: CASSLKTAIYSYNSPLHF

d_gene: NA
j_gene: TRBJ1-6
v_gene: TRBV7-2
CDR3aa: CASSPRVLSPYNSPLHF

d_gene: TRBD2
j_gene: TRBJ2-1
v_gene: TRBV19
CDR3aa: CASSDPGTSGGPYNEQFF

d_gene: TRBD1
j_gene: TRBJ2-1
v_gene: TRBV27
CDR3aa: CASRRRTGRDEQFF

d_gene: TRBD1
j_gene: TRBJ2-7
v_gene: TRBV6-1
CDR3aa: CASSASGTVYEQYF

d_gene: NA
j_gene: TRBJ2-3
v_gene: TRBV5-1
CDR3aa: CASSLASPSTDTQYF

d_gene: NA
j_gene: TRBJ1-3
v_gene: TRBV5-1
CDR3aa: CASTDSPSGNTIYF

d_gene: NA
j_gene: TRBJ1-1
v_gene: TRBV28
CDR3aa: CASSPETPGTEAFF

d_gene: NA
j_gene: TRBJ1-4
v_gene: TRBV28
CDR3aa: CASSLGIVYEKLFF

d_gene: TRBD1
j_gene: TRBJ2-7
v_gene: TRBV27
CDR3aa: CASNRQGAFYEQYF

d_gene: NA
j_gene: TRBJ1-2
v_gene: TRBV13
CDR3aa: CASSPSFYGYTF

d_gene: NA
j_gene: TRBJ2-7
v_gene: TRBV5-1
CDR3aa: CASSSSKGYEQYF

d_gene: TRBD1
j_gene: TRBJ1-5
v_gene: TRBV7-2
CDR3aa: CASSLGTGGGQPQHF

d_gene: NA
j_gene: TRBJ2-3
v_gene: TRBV4-3
CDR3aa: CASSQDSSTDTQYF

d_gene: NA
j_gene: TRBJ1-5
v_gene: TRBV28
CDR3aa: CASSFGGGPGSNQPQHF

d_gene: NA
j_gene: TRBJ2-1
v_gene: TRBV28
CDR3aa: CASSWRERGAYNEQFF